At least ten counts were recorded for the clone carrying this TCR beta chain. Amplified TCR beta CDR3 regions derived from RNA transcripts. Primed by the HTBI set, a first-round RT-PCR was run on the TCR CDR3. TCRdb reprocessed the multiplex PCR reads via MiXCR and lists one record per CDR3 protein. Altogether nearly 600,000 distinct CDR3 sequences are present, 12% to 15% being singletons, with the ten largest covering roughly 7.1%. This sample was included in a study of T cells in Graves' hyperthyroidism and ophthalmopathy. CDR3 length: 15 amino acids. Trimming cost V 8 bases and J 4 bases, with 20 bases left between them. PBMCs stemmed from less than 13 ml fresh peripheral blood.

Sequenced material: blood. This clonotype was sampled from a young woman with Graves' ophthalmopathy. The chain has TRBV12-3 or TRBV12-4 and TRBJ2-5; TRBD2 might be the D (5 bases). The CDR3 region has the DNA TGTGCCAGCGGAGCCGCCGAGGGCGACGGAGAGACCCAGTACTTC. Its translation: CASGAAEGDGETQYF.